The 9 T cell receptor beta chains in this list originate from one sample, sequenced in a study of identical twins' blood T cells. TCRdb analysed the 5' RACE reads with MiXCR anew, one entry per CDR3 protein. The sample shows around 380,000 distinct CDR3 sequences, over 25% of them seen only once. Source material: PBMCs. All receptors derive from a woman aged 18 to 50 in good health.

The V and J genes are TRBV7-7 and TRBJ1-3; no definite D call. The germline CDR1 and CDR2 sequences are SSHAT and FNYEAQ (reference sequence). The CDR3 has 15 amino acids. CDR3: CTSSLGIGKGNTIYF. CDR3 DNA: TGTACTAGCAGCTTAGGGATCGGGAAAGGAAACACCATATATTTT.

The chain employs TRBV7-9 and TRBJ1-4; D perhaps matches TRBD1 (6 bases). Germline V CDR1 and CDR2: SEHNR, FQNEAQ (reference sequence). The ends were cut back, 5 bases at V and 7 bases at J, with 11 bases in the middle. CDR3 size: 13 residues. The CDR3 spells CASSQDSVEKLFF. In DNA, the CDR3 is TGTGCCAGCAGCCAGGACAGCGTTGAAAAACTGTTTTTT.

The chain employs TRBV7-8 and TRBJ1-5, with D possibly being TRBD1 (5 bases). The CDR3 has 13 amino acids. Germline V CDR1 and CDR2: SGHVS, FQNEAQ. The V end lost 3 bases, the J end lost 7 bases, and 10 bases lay between the germline ends. The CDR3 coding sequence is TGTGCCAGCAGCTTGGGGGTTGGGCAGCCCCAGCATTTT. Protein product: CASSLGVGQPQHF.

A few counts support this clonotype. Mismatch with germline at one junction end may stem from a read error. The rearrangement joins TRBV5-1 to TRBJ1-1; tentative D call: TRBD1 (6 bases). The CDR3 sequence is 14 residues long. Germline CDR1 reads SGHRS; CDR2 reads YFSETQ. As DNA, the CDR3 is TGCGCCAGCAGTTTGGGACATCCCAACACTGAAGCTTTCTTT. This translates into CASSLGHPNTEAFF.

This chain connects TRBV5-1 to TRBJ2-6, with unresolved D. The germline CDR1 and CDR2 sequences are SGHRS and YFSETQ. The length of the CDR3 is 16 residues. Trimming removed 0 bases at V and 0 bases at J, with 7 bases between. CDR3 nucleotide sequence: TGCGCCAGCAGCTTGGCTAGTAGCTCTGGGGCCAACGTCCTGACTTTC. Amino acid sequence: CASSLASSSGANVLTF.

This clonotype was counted a few times. The V gene is TRBV11-2, the J gene TRBJ2-3; D may be TRBD1 (6 bases). Germline V gene lookup returns CDR1 SGHAT and CDR2 FQNNGV. Deletions cut 5 bases from V and 7 bases from J, with 13 bases between. The CDR3 is 13 residues long. The CDR3 sequence: CASSLNQGNTQYF. DNA for the CDR3: TGTGCCAGCAGCCTCAACCAGGGGAATACGCAGTATTTT.

The V and J genes are TRBV5-1 and TRBJ1-2; a possible D gene is TRBD1 (6 bases). The CDR3 is 13 residues long. Germline V gene data show CDR1 as SGHRS and CDR2 as YFSETQ. V shed 5 bases and J shed 7 bases, with 15 bases lying between them. CDR3 bases: TGCGCCAGCAGTCAAAGGACAGCCGGTGGCTACACCTTC. Encoded protein: CASSQRTAGGYTF.

The CDR3 sequence is CASLRGSNTGELFF. In nucleotides, the CDR3 is TGCGCCAGCCTGAGGGGGTCGAACACCGGGGAGCTGTTTTTT. The V and J genes are TRBV5-1 and TRBJ2-2, with a tentative D call TRBD1 (6 bases). CDR3 length: 14 residues. Germline V gene lookup returns CDR1 SGHRS and CDR2 YFSETQ. Trimming removed 7 bases from V and 0 bases from J, with 10 bases in between.

Worth noting for this clonotype: The CDR3 does not end in the conserved phenylalanine or tryptophan, so this is likely a read error. The rearrangement joins TRBV7-9 to TRBJ2-4; D is unresolved. V lost 4 bases and J 6 bases, leaving 10 bases between the germline ends. CDR1 SEHNR and CDR2 FQNEAQ come from the germline V gene (reference sequence). This CDR3 region has 13 residues. The CDR3 DNA reads as TGTGCCAGCAGCTCCATTGTCGGAAACATTCAGTACTGC. Residues: CASSSIVGNIQYC.